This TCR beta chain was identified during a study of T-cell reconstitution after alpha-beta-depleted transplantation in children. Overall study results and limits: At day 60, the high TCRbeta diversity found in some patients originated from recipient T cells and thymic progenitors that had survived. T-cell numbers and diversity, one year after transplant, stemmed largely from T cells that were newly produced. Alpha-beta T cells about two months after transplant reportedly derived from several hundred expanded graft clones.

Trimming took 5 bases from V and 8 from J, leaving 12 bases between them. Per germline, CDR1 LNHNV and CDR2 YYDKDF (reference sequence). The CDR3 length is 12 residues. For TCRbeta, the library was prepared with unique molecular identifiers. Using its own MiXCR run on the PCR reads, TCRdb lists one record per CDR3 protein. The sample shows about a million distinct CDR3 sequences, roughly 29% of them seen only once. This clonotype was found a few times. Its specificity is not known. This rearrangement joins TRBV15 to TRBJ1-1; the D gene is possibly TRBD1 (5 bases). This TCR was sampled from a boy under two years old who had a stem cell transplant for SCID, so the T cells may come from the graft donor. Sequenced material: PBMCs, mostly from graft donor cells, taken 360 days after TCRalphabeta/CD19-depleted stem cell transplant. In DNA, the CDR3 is TGTGCCACCAGCGATCAGGGTGCCGAAGCTTTCTTT. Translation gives CATSDQGAEAFF. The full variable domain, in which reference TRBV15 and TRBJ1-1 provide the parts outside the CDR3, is DAMVIQNPRYQVTQFGKPVTLSCSQTLNHNVMYWYQQKSSQAPKLLFHYYDKDFNNEADTPDNFQSRRPNTSFCFLDIRSPGLGDTAMYLCATSDQGAEAFFGQGTRLTVV.